Below, 9 T cell receptor beta chains from the same sample are listed, as sequenced in a study of T cells in tuberculosis. TCRdb's table, derived via immunoSEQ multiplex PCR, lists solely in-frame clones and lacks some. Counted here are tens of thousands of clones, around 87% occurring once; the ten biggest clones make up approximately 14%. Sequenced: PBMCs. The receptors derive from a donor between 5 and 29 years old with latent tuberculosis or without tuberculosis infection.

The chain is built from TRBV6-5 and TRBJ2-3; TRBD1 matches 9 bases. The V and J ends lost 5 bases and 6 bases, in that order; junction bases with no gene match: 9. Germline V gene sequence: CDR1 MNHEY, CDR2 SVGAGI. The CDR3 contains 15 residues. The CDR3 protein is CASSPHRGLGDTQYF. CDR3 DNA sequence: TGTGCCAGCAGTCCCCACAGGGGGCTAGGGGATACGCAGTATTTT.

V usage is TRBV6-5 and J usage is TRBJ1-1, with D possibly matching TRBD1 (5 bases). Deletions cut 4 bases from V and 0 bases from J, with 9 bases between. This CDR3 is 14 amino acids long. Germline lookup yields CDR1 MNHEY and CDR2 SVGAGI. CDR3 sequence: CASSFDRLNTEAFF. Here the CDR3 DNA reads TGTGCCAGCAGTTTCGACAGACTGAACACTGAAGCTTTCTTT.

The V gene is TRBV5-6, the J gene TRBJ2-2; the match to TRBD1 covers 9 bases. The CDR3 is 17 residues long. The germline V gene encodes CDR1 SGHDT and CDR2 YYEEEE. The V gene end was trimmed by 0 bases and the J gene end by 2 bases; junction bases not matched to a gene: 5. CDR3: CASSLAGTGHNTGELFF. The DNA for the CDR3 is TGTGCCAGCAGCTTGGCCGGGACAGGGCACAACACCGGGGAGCTGTTTTTT.

The CDR3 sequence is CASRTGMSNYGYTF. CDR3 DNA: TGTGCCAGCCGTACAGGGATGTCTAACTATGGCTACACCTTC. The gene calls are TRBV19 and TRBJ1-2; possibly TRBD1 for D (6 bases). The CDR3 totals 14 residues. The V end was cut by 9 bases, the J end by 0 bases, with 14 bases between. The V gene's germline CDR1 is LNHDA and CDR2 SQIVND (reference sequence).

CDR3 residues: CASRGGDNQETQYF. The DNA for the CDR3 is TGTGCCAGCAGGGGGGGGGATAACCAAGAGACCCAGTACTTC. The gene calls are TRBV6-4 and TRBJ2-5, with 7 positions matching TRBD2. Germline-derived CDR1 and CDR2 are MRHNA and SNTAGT. The CDR3 is 14 amino acids. V lost 6 bases to trimming and J lost 0 bases; unmatched junction nucleotides: 4.

V is TRBV5-6 and J is TRBJ1-1, with no clear D. The CDR3 length is 14 residues. CDR1 is SGHDT, CDR2 YYEEEE, per germline. The ends were cut back, 1 base at V and 4 bases at J, with 11 bases in the middle. CDR3 amino acids: CASSLRWESTEAFF. The CDR3 bases are TGTGCCAGCAGCTTGAGGTGGGAGAGCACTGAAGCTTTCTTT. Together with reference TRBV5-6 and TRBJ1-1, the CDR3 gives the full variable domain: DAGVTQSPTHLIKTRGQQVTLRCSPKSGHDTVSWYQQALGQGPQFIFQYYEEEERQRGNFPDRFSGHQFPNYSSELNVNALLLGDSALYLCASSLRWESTEAFFGQGTRLTVV.

The rearrangement links TRBV19 to TRBJ2-5; D remains ambiguous. This CDR3 has 13 residues. Germline V lookup: CDR1 LNHDA, CDR2 SQIVND (reference sequence). The germline V and J ends were trimmed by 1 base and 4 bases, with 7 bases remaining between them. CDR3: CASSIVPRETQYF. In DNA, the CDR3 is TGTGCCAGTAGTATAGTCCCGAGAGAGACCCAGTACTTC.

The rearrangement links TRBV7-6 to TRBJ2-3; 8 bases map to TRBD2. Germline-derived CDR1 and CDR2 are SGHVS and FNYEAQ. This CDR3 is 16 amino acids long. Unmatched junction bases numbered 8, after V lost 4 bases and J lost 2 bases. Written as DNA, the CDR3 is TGTGCCAGCAGCTCCCCCCCGGGAGGGAACACAGATACGCAGTATTTT. Encoded protein: CASSSPPGGNTDTQYF. The full variable domain, rest sourced from reference TRBV7-6 and TRBJ2-3, is GAGVSQSPRYKVTKRGQDVALRCDPISGHVSLYWYRQALGQGPEFLTYFNYEAQQDKSGLPNDRFSAERPEGSISTLTIQRTEQRDSAMYRCASSSPPGGNTDTQYFGPGTRLTVL.

This chain links TRBV5-3 with TRBJ2-5, with 9 nucleotides matching TRBD2. TRBV5-3 is designated an ORF whose function remains uncertain. The CDR3 length is 17 residues. The ends lost 3 bases at V and 5 bases at J; junction bases unmatched: 14. CDR3 coding DNA: TGTGCCAGAAGCTGTAGTTTTCCGGGACTAGCTGTGGAGACCCAGTACTTC. This codes for CARSCSFPGLAVETQYF.